This T cell receptor (beta chain) is from a study of blood T cell repertoires in COVID-19 (TCRdb year 2020). Context from the whole study: The collaborator samples originated in the United States, Italy and Spain and spanned the acute and convalescent phases of COVID-19. The samples were drawn from the first 160 participants of the ongoing ImmuneRACE study and from under 1,500 subjects provided by 6 global collaborators. The prospective study material was composed of cDNA or gDNA derived from T cells, B-cell-depleted T cells, or PBMCs. A de-identified subject ID, COVID-19 status, age in years and sex were almost always included in the sample metadata. Where HLA class I and class II types were available, the types were taken from metadata supplied by the sample provider, not from assay-based typing. Subjects who had been exposed to COVID-19, were actively infected with it, or had recovered from it provided the deeply sampled blood TCRbeta repertoires that made up the dataset. The repertoires were released in a freely available public database meant as a resource for research on the immune response to SARS-CoV-2.

Worth noting for this clone: Its binding antigen is unknown. Per-base quality was not reported, and no clone a single base away is much larger than it.

Participants in the prospective study were aged roughly 18 to 95 years, lived in 20 to 25 United States geographic areas, and enrolled through a virtual design. To assign participants to cohorts, the prospective study relied on clinical history that participants themselves reported in a screening survey and a study questionnaire. Exposed participants had been in contact with someone with a PCR-confirmed or clinician-diagnosed COVID-19 case within 2 weeks of study entry. Each participant in the prospective study had whole blood, serum and a nasopharyngeal or oropharyngeal swab collected by mobile phlebotomists. Prospective study participants could optionally give additional blood draws and questionnaires over an approximately 2-month period. Prospective study blood samples were shipped either frozen or at room temperature before DNA extraction. Overall study results and their limits: The quantity of clinical and demographic metadata differed by source and by participant and was supplied without curation.

CDR3 length: 15 amino acids, cysteine to phenylalanine. The retained sequence is limited to the CDR3, 45 bases, with the frame set at the first base. From the germline V gene, CDR1 is MDHEN and CDR2 is SYDVKM. V loses 6 bases, J loses 1 base, and the germline ends lie 13 bases apart. TCRbeta CDR3 regions were amplified from genomic DNA using the immunoSEQ Assay, a bias-controlled multiplex PCR. The paper's data handling went like this. The number of nucleated cells in each sample was estimated by amplification of reference gene primers within the assay. To quantify the absolute abundance of each unique TCRbeta CDR3 rearrangement, sequence reads were collapsed and filtered. Productive Simpson clonality was computed per sample as the square root of Simpson's diversity index over productive rearrangements. This is the immuneACCESS table as TCRdb keeps it, with only in-frame sequences that have V and J called. A part of the clones is gone; compared with another copy, unresolved V genes explain less than half, and the rest is unexplained. Clonal size and the V and J genes are those of that table, whereas D and trimming came from the DNA. Here the sample has around 250,000 clones; approximately 78% occur a single time. The ten largest clones represent over 4% of the sample.

Here the chain combines TRBV28 and TRBJ1-3, with the D gene call left open. The TCR comes from a man in his forties or fifties who had been exposed to COVID-19. The sequenced sample was PBMCs or T cells enriched from blood (not recorded which). The CDR3 is CASSSPGESGNTIYF. The DNA sequence is TGTGCCAGCAGCTCCCCCGGGGAATCTGGAAACACCATATATTTT.